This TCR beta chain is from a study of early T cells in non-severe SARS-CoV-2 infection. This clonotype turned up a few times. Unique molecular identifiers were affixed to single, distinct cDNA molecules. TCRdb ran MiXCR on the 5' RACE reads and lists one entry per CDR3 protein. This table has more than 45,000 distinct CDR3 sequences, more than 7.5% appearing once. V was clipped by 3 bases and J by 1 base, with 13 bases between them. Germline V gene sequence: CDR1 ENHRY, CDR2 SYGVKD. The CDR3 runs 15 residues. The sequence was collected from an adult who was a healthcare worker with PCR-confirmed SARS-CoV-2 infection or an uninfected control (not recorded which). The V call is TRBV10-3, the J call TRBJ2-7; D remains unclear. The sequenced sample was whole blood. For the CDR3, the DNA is TGTGCCATCAGTGAATCAACGGGTTATTCCTACGAGCAGTACTTC. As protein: CAISESTGYSYEQYF.